The 3 T cell receptor beta chains given below trace back to one sample, sequenced in a study of blood T cell repertoires in COVID-19. TCRdb's copy holds only in-frame clones and misses some; the assay was immunoSEQ multiplex PCR. The sample records under 200,000 clones, less than 90% being singletons. The sequencing sample was made of peripheral blood. The receptors come from a woman in her 70s with acute or convalescent COVID-19.

This clone was observed a few times. The chain has TRBV7-6 and TRBJ1-4, with D uncertain. The germline CDR1 and CDR2 sequences are SGHVS and FNYEAQ. V was trimmed by 5 bases and J by 5 bases, leaving 15 bases between them. The CDR3 runs 15 residues. CDR3 DNA sequence: TGTGCCAGCAGCCAGCAGCAGACGGGGAATGAAAAACTGTTTTTT. Translating it yields CASSQQQTGNEKLFF.

There are a few counts of this clone. The chain joins TRBV5-1 to TRBJ1-2, with D possibly matching TRBD1 (6 bases). The CDR3 has 15 amino acids. Germline loops: CDR1 SGHRS, CDR2 YFSETQ. With 0 bases removed from V and 3 bases from J, the gap between germline ends came to 12 bases. The CDR3 region is CASSLEQGPYYGYTF. The CDR3 DNA reads as TGCGCCAGCAGCTTGGAACAGGGCCCATACTATGGCTACACCTTC.

The chain combines TRBV5-1 with TRBJ2-7, with 10 bases identical to TRBD2. The CDR3 extends over 19 amino acids. Losses at the gene ends were 4 bases for V and 1 base for J; bases not matched to a gene: 17. Germline loops: CDR1 SGHRS, CDR2 YFSETQ. Written as DNA, the CDR3 is TGCGCCAGCAGCGGGTGCAGGGGGGTAGCGGGAGGAGGTTCCTACGAGCAGTACTTC. Translating gives CASSGCRGVAGGGSYEQYF. Full variable domain (outside the CDR3, taken from reference TRBV5-1 and TRBJ2-7): KAGVTQTPRYLIKTRGQQVTLSCSPISGHRSVSWYQQTPGQGLQFLFEYFSETQRNKGNFPGRFSGRQFSNSRSEMNVSTLELGDSALYLCASSGCRGVAGGGSYEQYFGPGTRLTVT.